A single sample gave rise to the 20 T cell receptor beta chains below, sequenced in a study of Ad26.COV2.S vaccination and SARS-CoV-2 variants. Only in-frame clones appear in the TCRdb table, and some are missing; sequencing was by immunoSEQ multiplex PCR. The sample lists about 460,000 clones, roughly nine tenths occurring once. The treatment was: around 19 received Ad26.COV2.S at low or high dose, single or two shots; several received placebo; per-sample allocation not given. Sampling took place 63 days after the first vaccine or placebo injection. Sequenced material: peripheral blood, taken in a trial of Ad26.COV2.S vaccine versus placebo. The receptor set was obtained from a person aged 18-65 years who received the Ad26.COV2.S COVID-19 vaccine or a placebo.

The chain recombines TRBV6-6 with TRBJ2-2; 8 bases line up with TRBD1. Germline CDR1 reads MNHNY; CDR2 reads SVGAGI (reference sequence). The length of the CDR3 is 14 residues. The V gene end was trimmed by 6 bases and the J gene end by 6 bases; junction bases not matched to a gene: 6. CDR3 DNA sequence: TGTGCCAGCAGGGACAGGGAAGAGTCCGGGGAGCTGTTTTTT. Translation: CASRDREESGELFF.

The chain links TRBV19 to TRBJ1-2; no clear D gene. The ends were cut back, 7 bases at V and 0 bases at J, with 15 bases in the middle. This CDR3 has 15 amino acids. Per germline, CDR1 LNHDA and CDR2 SQIVND (reference sequence). The CDR3 coding sequence is TGTGCCAGTAATTCCCGTGGAGCGGCTAACTATGGCTACACCTTC. Translation: CASNSRGAANYGYTF. Using reference TRBV19 and TRBJ1-2 for the parts outside the CDR3, the full variable domain is DGGITQSPKYLFRKEGQNVTLSCEQNLNHDAMYWYRQDPGQGLRLIYYSQIVNDFQKGDIAEGYSVSREKKESFPLTVTSAQKNPTAFYLCASNSRGAANYGYTFGSGTRLTVV.

This chain connects TRBV4-2 to TRBJ1-5, with a tentative D call TRBD1 (5 bases). Looked up from germline, CDR1 is LGHNA and CDR2 is YNFKEQ. With 1 base removed from V and 1 base from J, the gap between germline ends came to 5 bases. CDR3 length: 14 amino acids. CDR3 in amino acids: CASSQGDSNQPQHF. The CDR3 nucleotides read TGTGCCAGCAGCCAAGGGGACAGCAATCAGCCCCAGCATTTT.

This sequence joins TRBV3-1 (or the pseudogene TRBV3-2) and TRBJ2-7; TRBD1 matches at 12 bases. Trimming took 7 bases from V and 0 from J; bases not matched to a gene: 16. Germline V gene lookup returns CDR1 LGHDT and CDR2 YNNKEL (reference sequence). The CDR3 totals 19 residues. Here the CDR3 reads CASTGYRDRGPQSSYEQYF. The CDR3 DNA reads TGTGCCAGCACCGGATACCGGGACAGGGGGCCCCAAAGCTCCTACGAGCAGTACTTC.

With respect to this clone: The same CDR3 can be traced to other DNA sequences in this sample. The gene calls are TRBV18 and TRBJ2-5, with D maybe TRBD1 (5 bases). Germline CDR1 is KGHSH and CDR2 is LQKENI. Between the trimmed V and J ends, which lost 4 bases and 1 base, there was a span of 7 bases. The CDR3 length is 13 residues. The CDR3 coding sequence is TGTGCCAGCTCACGGGGCAGCCAAGAGACCCAGTACTTC. Protein product: CASSRGSQETQYF.

This sequence joins TRBV2 and TRBJ2-7; a possible D gene is TRBD2 (5 bases). Germline V gene sequence: CDR1 SNHLY, CDR2 FYNNEI. The V end was cut by 3 bases, the J end by 3 bases, with 15 bases between. The length of the CDR3 is 15 residues. The CDR3 spells CASSESSGVFYEQYF. The DNA of the CDR3 is TGTGCCAGCAGTGAGTCCAGCGGCGTCTTCTACGAGCAGTACTTC.

This clone was seen only once. The chain carries TRBV6-5 and TRBJ2-1, with 8 bases lining up with TRBD2. The CDR3 is made up of 15 amino acids. Germline V gene lookup returns CDR1 MNHEY and CDR2 SVGAGI. V gave up 7 bases and J gave up 4 bases; unmatched junction bases: 9. CDR3 sequence: CASMRDGRGYNEQFF. CDR3 nucleotides: TGTGCCAGCATGAGGGACGGGAGGGGATACAATGAGCAGTTCTTC.

The chain recombines TRBV19 with TRBJ2-1; 10 nucleotides match TRBD2. The ends lost 4 bases at V and 4 bases at J; junction bases unmatched: 7. The CDR3 runs 16 residues. CDR1 LNHDA and CDR2 SQIVND come from the germline V gene (reference sequence). This CDR3 reads CASSTWTSGEYNEQFF. The CDR3 nucleotides are TGTGCCAGTAGTACCTGGACTAGCGGAGAATACAATGAGCAGTTCTTC.

This clone occurred a few times. The chain uses TRBV4-2 and TRBJ1-1; D may be TRBD1 (5 bases). The V gene lost 4 bases and the J gene lost 4 bases, with 16 bases spanning the gap. Germline V gene lookup returns CDR1 LGHNA and CDR2 YNFKEQ. CDR3 size: 15 residues. The DNA of the CDR3 is TGTGCCAGCAGCCCTTACTGGCAGGGAGTCACTGAAGCTTTCTTT. Residues: CASSPYWQGVTEAFF.

This clone was recorded only once. V gene TRBV15 combines with J gene TRBJ2-6, with 9 nucleotides matching TRBD1. Germline V gives CDR1 LNHNV, CDR2 YYDKDF (reference sequence). This CDR3 is 13 amino acids long. Trimming cost V 4 bases and J 10 bases; bases outside gene matches: 2. Here the CDR3 DNA reads TGTGCCACCAGCACAGACAGGGGGAACGTCCTGACTTTC. Its protein product is CATSTDRGNVLTF.

This clone was detected only once. This sequence joins TRBV3-1 (or the pseudogene TRBV3-2) and TRBJ1-2; 7 bases match TRBD1. With V trimmed by 4 bases and J by 5 bases, 7 bases remained unmatched. The V gene's germline CDR1 is LGHDT and CDR2 YNNKEL (reference sequence). There are 14 residues in the CDR3. The CDR3 bases are TGTGCCAGCAGCCGCTCTCAGGGGGAGTATGGCTACACCTTC. Translating it yields CASSRSQGEYGYTF.

V and J are TRBV4-3 and TRBJ1-4, with 10 bases matching TRBD1. Looked up from germline, CDR1 is LGHNA and CDR2 is YSLEER. V trimming: 0 bases; J trimming: 7 bases; junction bases outside the gene matches: 11. The CDR3 spans 18 residues. CDR3 in amino acids: CASSQDIRDRGGVEKLFF. As DNA, the CDR3 is TGCGCCAGCAGCCAAGATATAAGGGACAGGGGCGGGGTTGAAAAACTGTTTTTT.

This clone was counted between two and nine times. V is TRBV6-1 and J is TRBJ2-3; 9 nucleotides agree with TRBD1. Germline V lookup: CDR1 MNHNS, CDR2 SASEGT. V was pared by 1 base and J by 4 bases, with 0 bases of the junction left unmatched. CDR3 size: 14 residues. CDR3: CASSEDRGPDTQYF. The CDR3 DNA follows: TGTGCCAGCAGTGAAGACAGGGGGCCAGATACGCAGTATTTT.

The chain recombines TRBV18 with TRBJ2-7; TRBD1 matches 8 bases. V trimming: 4 bases; J trimming: 1 base; junction bases outside the gene matches: 3. CDR3 size: 14 residues. Germline V CDR1 and CDR2: KGHSH, LQKENI. DNA for the CDR3: TGTGCCAGCTCACAGGGACAGGAATCCTACGAGCAGTACTTC. It is translated as CASSQGQESYEQYF.

The chain is built from TRBV6-6 and TRBJ1-1, with 7 bases that match TRBD1. The CDR3 sequence is 13 residues long. The trim removed 5 bases at V and 6 bases at J, leaving 6 bases unmatched. Looked up from germline, CDR1 is MNHNY and CDR2 is SVGAGI (reference sequence). The CDR3 region is CASSKTGFAEAFF. DNA of the CDR3: TGTGCCAGCAGTAAGACAGGGTTCGCTGAAGCTTTCTTT.

The chain uses TRBV7-2 and TRBJ2-1; TRBD2 is a possible D gene (6 bases). CDR1 and CDR2 (germline): SGHTA, FQGNSA. There are 15 residues in the CDR3. Trimming cost V 2 bases and J 3 bases, with 11 bases left between them. The CDR3: CASSLRDSHYNEQFF. CDR3 DNA: TGTGCCAGCAGCTTACGGGACTCACACTACAATGAGCAGTTCTTC. The whole variable domain, remainder taken from reference TRBV7-2 and TRBJ2-1, is GAGVSQSPSNKVTEKGKDVELRCDPISGHTALYWYRQSLGQGLEFLIYFQGNSAPDKSGLPSDRFSAERTGGSVSTLTIQRTQQEDSAVYLCASSLRDSHYNEQFFGPGTRLTVL.

The V gene is TRBV2, the J gene TRBJ2-5; D perhaps matches TRBD2 (6 bases). The germline V gene encodes CDR1 SNHLY and CDR2 FYNNEI. Trimming removed 0 bases at V and 4 bases at J, with 6 bases between. The CDR3 is 13 amino acids. CDR3 DNA: TGTGCCAGCAGTGAAGCGGAGGGAGAGACCCAGTACTTC. Translating it yields CASSEAEGETQYF. Variable domain in full (rest from reference TRBV2 and TRBJ2-5): EPEVTQTPSHQVTQMGQEVILRCVPISNHLYFYWYRQILGQKVEFLVSFYNNEISEKSEIFDDQFSVERPDGSNFTLKIRSTKLEDSAMYFCASSEAEGETQYFGPGTRLLVL.

There are a few counts of this clone. The chain uses TRBV24-1 and TRBJ1-5; TRBD1 matches 8 bases. CDR3 size: 18 residues. With 3 bases clipped from V and 5 bases from J, the junction kept 14 bases outside the gene matches. The V gene's germline CDR1 is KGHDR and CDR2 SFDVKD. The CDR3 sequence: CATSDSKQGARLYQPQHF. CDR3 bases: TGTGCCACCAGTGATAGTAAGCAGGGGGCGCGGCTTTATCAGCCCCAGCATTTT.

The chain joins TRBV4-1 to TRBJ2-2; 8 bases are shared with TRBD2. Germline loops: CDR1 MGHRA, CDR2 YSYEKL. Trimming removed 5 bases from V and 2 bases from J; junction bases left unmatched: 1. This CDR3 spans 14 amino acids. CDR3: CASSTSGNTGELFF. The CDR3 DNA reads TGCGCCAGCAGCACTAGCGGAAACACCGGGGAGCTGTTTTTT.

The chain joins TRBV28 to TRBJ2-1, with D unclear. CDR3 length: 14 amino acids. The germline CDR1 and CDR2 sequences are MDHEN and SYDVKM. V dropped 6 bases and J dropped 6 bases, with 15 bases sitting between them. CDR3 bases: TGTGCCAGCAGCCGCTTAGGGCCCGCCAATGAGCAGTTCTTC. Amino acids: CASSRLGPANEQFF.